This TCR beta chain derives from a study of T cell responses to AZD1222 COVID-19 vaccine. TCRdb keeps only in-frame clones here, not all; method: immunoSEQ multiplex PCR. The table lists around 200,000 clones, under 95% of them singletons. Turning to this clone: What it binds is unknown.

Regarding the study as a whole: Unmutated regions of variants are reportedly targeted by nearly half of spike-specific TCRs. In a largely white British group with more females than males, clonal diversity was possibly underestimated.

With 3 bases removed from V and 4 bases from J, the gap between germline ends came to 6 bases. The CDR3 runs to 12 residues. It was second doses at about 4 or about 12 weeks that were pooled. Sample: peripheral blood, taken 28 days after the second AZD1222 dose. The sequence derives from an adult who received the AZD1222 COVID-19 vaccine. This chain uses TRBV12-3 or TRBV12-4 with TRBJ1-2; D unresolved. This chain's CDR3 is CASSFLGYGYTF. DNA of the CDR3: TGTGCCAGCAGTTTTCTGGGCTATGGCTACACCTTC.